This T cell receptor (beta chain) emerged from a study of blood T cell repertoires in COVID-19. The protocol was immunoSEQ multiplex PCR, while the TCRdb copy is restricted to in-frame clones and leaves out a portion. The data contain some 200,000 clones, approximately 80% of them seen just once; the ten biggest clones take up approximately 15%. V was shortened by 4 bases and J by 5 bases, with 12 bases between the two germline ends. In germline, CDR1 is GTSNPN, CDR2 SVGIG (reference sequence). The CDR3 is 12 residues long. The chain links TRBV30 to TRBJ2-7, with D possibly being TRBD2 (6 bases). The sample consisted of peripheral blood. The sequence derives from a woman aged 65 to 85 with COVID-19, enrolled during active disease. CDR3 in amino acids: CAWKGWGDEQYV. CDR3 nucleotide sequence: TGTGCCTGGAAGGGGTGGGGGGACGAGCAGTACGTC.